The clone carrying this T cell receptor (beta chain) was picked up a small number of times. Antigen: not known. This record comes from a study of cytomegalovirus exposure and HLA in healthy donors. General study results and limits: In presence/absence analyses, roughly uniform sequencing depth across donors was assumed. Sequencing likely produced, as an artifact, a cluster of highly shared sequence variants.

Germline CDR1 MGHRA, CDR2 YSYEKL. V was cut by 3 bases and J by 2 bases, with 13 bases left in between. CDR3 size: 15 residues. It was with 60 Vbeta and 13 Jbeta primers that the PCR ran. The repertoire was sequenced with immunoSEQ multiplex PCR; TCRdb's copy has only in-frame clones and lacks some. The table includes under 150,000 clones, 73% detected once. V usage is TRBV4-1 and J usage is TRBJ1-2; D is possibly TRBD1 (6 bases). Specimen: PBMCs. This receptor was obtained from a woman aged 40-49 years in good health and CMV-seronegative. The CDR3 region is CASSHPDSRNYGYTF. The CDR3 region has the DNA TGCGCCAGCAGCCATCCGGACAGTAGAAACTATGGCTACACCTTC.